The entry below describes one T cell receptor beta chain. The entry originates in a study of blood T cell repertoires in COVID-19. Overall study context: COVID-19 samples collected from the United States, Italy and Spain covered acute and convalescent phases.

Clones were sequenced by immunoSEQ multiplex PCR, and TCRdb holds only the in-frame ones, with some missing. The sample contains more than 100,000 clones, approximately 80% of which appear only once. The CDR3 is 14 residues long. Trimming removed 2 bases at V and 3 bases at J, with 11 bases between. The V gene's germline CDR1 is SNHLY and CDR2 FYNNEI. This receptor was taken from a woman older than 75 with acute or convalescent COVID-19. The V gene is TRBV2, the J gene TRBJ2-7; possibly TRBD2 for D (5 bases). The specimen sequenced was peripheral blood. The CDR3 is CASSEISEGYEQYF. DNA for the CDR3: TGTGCCAGCAGTGAAATTTCTGAGGGCTACGAGCAGTACTTC. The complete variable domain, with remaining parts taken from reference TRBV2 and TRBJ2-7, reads EPEVTQTPSHQVTQMGQEVILRCVPISNHLYFYWYRQILGQKVEFLVSFYNNEISEKSEIFDDQFSVERPDGSNFTLKIRSTKLEDSAMYFCASSEISEGYEQYFGPGTRLTVT.